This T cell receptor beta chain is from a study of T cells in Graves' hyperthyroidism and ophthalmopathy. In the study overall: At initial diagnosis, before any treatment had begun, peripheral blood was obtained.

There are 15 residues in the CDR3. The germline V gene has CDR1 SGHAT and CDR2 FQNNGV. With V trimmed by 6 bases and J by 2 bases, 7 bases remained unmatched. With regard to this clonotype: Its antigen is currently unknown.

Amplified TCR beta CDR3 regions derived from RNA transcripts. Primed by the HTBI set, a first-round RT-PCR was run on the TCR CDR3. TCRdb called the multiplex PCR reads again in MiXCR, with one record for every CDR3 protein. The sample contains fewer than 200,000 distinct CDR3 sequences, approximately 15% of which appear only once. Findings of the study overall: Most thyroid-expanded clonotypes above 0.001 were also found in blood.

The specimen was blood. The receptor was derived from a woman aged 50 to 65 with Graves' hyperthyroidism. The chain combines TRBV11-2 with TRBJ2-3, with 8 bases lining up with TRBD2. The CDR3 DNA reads TGTGCCAGCAGTACCGGGACTAGGCCCACAGATACGCAGTATTTT. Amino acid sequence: CASSTGTRPTDTQYF.